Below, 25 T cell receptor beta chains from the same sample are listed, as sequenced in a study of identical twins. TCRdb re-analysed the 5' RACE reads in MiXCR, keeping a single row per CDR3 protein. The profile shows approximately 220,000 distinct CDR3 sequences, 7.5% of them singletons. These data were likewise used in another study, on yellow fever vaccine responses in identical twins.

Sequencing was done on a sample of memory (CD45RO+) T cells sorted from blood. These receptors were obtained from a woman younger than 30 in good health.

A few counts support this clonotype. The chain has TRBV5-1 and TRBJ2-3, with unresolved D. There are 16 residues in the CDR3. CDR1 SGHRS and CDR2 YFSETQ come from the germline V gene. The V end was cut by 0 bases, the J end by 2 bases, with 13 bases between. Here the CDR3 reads CASSLGGYGVTDTQYF. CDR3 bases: TGCGCCAGCAGCTTGGGGGGATATGGTGTCACAGATACGCAGTATTTT.

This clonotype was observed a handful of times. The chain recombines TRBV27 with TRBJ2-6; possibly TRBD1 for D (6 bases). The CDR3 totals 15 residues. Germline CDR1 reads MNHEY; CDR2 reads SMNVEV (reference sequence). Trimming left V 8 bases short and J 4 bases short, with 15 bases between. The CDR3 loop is CASGRQGNGANVLTF. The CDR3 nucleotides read TGTGCCAGCGGGCGGCAGGGGAACGGGGCCAACGTCCTGACTTTC.

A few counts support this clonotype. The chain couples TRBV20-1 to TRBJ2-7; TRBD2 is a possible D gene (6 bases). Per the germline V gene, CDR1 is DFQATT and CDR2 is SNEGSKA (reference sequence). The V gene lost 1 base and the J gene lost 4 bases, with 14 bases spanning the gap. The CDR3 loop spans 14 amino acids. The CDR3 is CSARGGGTVYEQYF. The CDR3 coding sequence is TGCAGTGCTAGAGGGGGCGGGACCGTGTACGAGCAGTACTTC.

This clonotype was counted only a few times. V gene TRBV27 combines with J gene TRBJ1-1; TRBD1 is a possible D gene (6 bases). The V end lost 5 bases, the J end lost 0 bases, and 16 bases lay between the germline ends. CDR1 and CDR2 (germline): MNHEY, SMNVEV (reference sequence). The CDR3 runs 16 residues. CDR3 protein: CASSTQRTALNTEAFF. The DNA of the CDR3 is TGTGCCAGCAGTACCCAACGGACAGCGTTGAACACTGAAGCTTTCTTT.

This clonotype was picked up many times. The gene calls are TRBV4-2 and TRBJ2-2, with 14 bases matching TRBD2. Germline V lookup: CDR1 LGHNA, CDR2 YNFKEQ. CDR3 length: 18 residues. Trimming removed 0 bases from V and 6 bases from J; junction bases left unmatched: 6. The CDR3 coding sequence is TGTGCCAGCAGCCAAGATGTCCCGACTAGCGGGGGGGCCGGGGAGCTGTTTTTT. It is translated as CASSQDVPTSGGAGELFF.

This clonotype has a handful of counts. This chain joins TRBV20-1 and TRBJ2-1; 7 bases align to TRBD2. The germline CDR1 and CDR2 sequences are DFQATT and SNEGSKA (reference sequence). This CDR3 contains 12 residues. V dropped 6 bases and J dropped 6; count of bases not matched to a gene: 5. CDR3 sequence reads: CSATSGVNEQFF. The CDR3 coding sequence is TGCAGTGCAACGAGCGGGGTCAATGAGCAGTTCTTC.

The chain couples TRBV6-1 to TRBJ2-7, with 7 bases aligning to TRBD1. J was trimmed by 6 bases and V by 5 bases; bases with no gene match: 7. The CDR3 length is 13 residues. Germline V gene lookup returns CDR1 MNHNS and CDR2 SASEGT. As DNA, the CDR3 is TGTGCCAGCAGTCCCGGGACAGCTCGCGAGCAGTACTTC. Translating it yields CASSPGTAREQYF.

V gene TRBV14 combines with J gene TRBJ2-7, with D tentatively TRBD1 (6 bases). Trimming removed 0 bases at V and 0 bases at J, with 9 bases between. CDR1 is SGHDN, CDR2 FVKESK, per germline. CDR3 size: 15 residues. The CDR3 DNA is TGTGCCAGCAGCCAAGACCGGGACAACTCCTACGAGCAGTACTTC. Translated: CASSQDRDNSYEQYF.

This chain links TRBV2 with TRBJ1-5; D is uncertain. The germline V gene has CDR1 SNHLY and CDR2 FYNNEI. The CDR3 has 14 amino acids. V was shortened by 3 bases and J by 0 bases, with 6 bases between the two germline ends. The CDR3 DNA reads TGTGCCAGCAGTGAGAGGGTTAGCAATCAGCCCCAGCATTTT. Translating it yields CASSERVSNQPQHF.

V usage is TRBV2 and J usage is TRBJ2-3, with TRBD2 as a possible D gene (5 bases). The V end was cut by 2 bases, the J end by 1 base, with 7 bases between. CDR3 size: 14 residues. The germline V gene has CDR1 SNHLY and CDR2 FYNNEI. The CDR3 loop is CASSEWTRTDTQYF. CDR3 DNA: TGTGCCAGCAGTGAATGGACTCGCACAGATACGCAGTATTTT.

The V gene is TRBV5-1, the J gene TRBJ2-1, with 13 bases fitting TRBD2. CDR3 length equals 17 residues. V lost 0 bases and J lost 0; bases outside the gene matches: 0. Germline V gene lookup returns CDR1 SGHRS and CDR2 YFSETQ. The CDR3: CASSLGTSGSSYNEQFF. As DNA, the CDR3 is TGCGCCAGCAGCTTGGGGACTAGCGGGAGCTCCTACAATGAGCAGTTCTTC.

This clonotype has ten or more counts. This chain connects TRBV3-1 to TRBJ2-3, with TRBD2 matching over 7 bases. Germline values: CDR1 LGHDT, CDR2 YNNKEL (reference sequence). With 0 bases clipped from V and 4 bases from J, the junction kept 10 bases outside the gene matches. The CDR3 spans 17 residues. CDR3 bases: TGTGCCAGCAGCCAAGACCGCCTAAGCGGGGTTCCAGATACGCAGTATTTT. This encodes CASSQDRLSGVPDTQYF.

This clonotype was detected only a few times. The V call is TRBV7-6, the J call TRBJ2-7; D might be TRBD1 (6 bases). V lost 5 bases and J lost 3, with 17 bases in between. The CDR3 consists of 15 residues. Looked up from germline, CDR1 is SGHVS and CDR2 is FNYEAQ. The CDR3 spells CASSQTGHGVYEQYF. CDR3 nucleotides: TGTGCCAGCAGCCAAACGGGACACGGTGTCTACGAGCAGTACTTC.

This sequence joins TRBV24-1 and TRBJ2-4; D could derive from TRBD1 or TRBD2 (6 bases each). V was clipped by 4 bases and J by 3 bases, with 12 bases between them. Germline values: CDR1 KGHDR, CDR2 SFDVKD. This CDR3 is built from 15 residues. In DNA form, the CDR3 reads TGTGCCACCAGTGACCCTGGAGGGGGCAAAAACATTCAGTACTTC. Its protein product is CATSDPGGGKNIQYF.

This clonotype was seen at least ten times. DNA of the CDR3: TGCAGCGTTCAAGGGGGCGTGAACACTGAAGCTTTCTTT. It encodes CSVQGGVNTEAFF. The chain employs TRBV29-1 and TRBJ1-1, with 7 bases aligning to TRBD1. V shed 5 bases and J 0 bases; nucleotides not matched to a gene: 3. This CDR3 has 13 residues. Germline values: CDR1 SQVTM, CDR2 ANQGSEA.

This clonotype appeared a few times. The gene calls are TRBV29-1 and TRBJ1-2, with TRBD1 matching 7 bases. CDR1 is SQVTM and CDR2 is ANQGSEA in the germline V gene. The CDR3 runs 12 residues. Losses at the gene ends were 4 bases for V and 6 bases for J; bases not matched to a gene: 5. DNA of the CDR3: TGCAGCGTTGGACAGGGACTACATGGCTACACCTTC. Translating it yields CSVGQGLHGYTF.

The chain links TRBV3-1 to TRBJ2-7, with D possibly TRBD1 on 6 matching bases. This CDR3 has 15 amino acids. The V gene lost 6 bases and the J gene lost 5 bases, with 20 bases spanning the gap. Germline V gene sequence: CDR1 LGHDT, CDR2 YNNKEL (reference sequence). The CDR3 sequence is CASRQLGAAPHEQYF. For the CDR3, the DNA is TGTGCCAGCAGGCAGCTGGGGGCGGCACCGCACGAGCAGTACTTC.

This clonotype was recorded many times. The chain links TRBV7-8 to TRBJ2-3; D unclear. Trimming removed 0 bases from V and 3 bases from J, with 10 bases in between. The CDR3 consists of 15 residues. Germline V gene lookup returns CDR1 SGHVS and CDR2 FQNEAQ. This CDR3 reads CASSLAGMGTDTQYF. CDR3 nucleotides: TGTGCCAGCAGCTTAGCGGGGATGGGGACAGATACGCAGTATTTT.

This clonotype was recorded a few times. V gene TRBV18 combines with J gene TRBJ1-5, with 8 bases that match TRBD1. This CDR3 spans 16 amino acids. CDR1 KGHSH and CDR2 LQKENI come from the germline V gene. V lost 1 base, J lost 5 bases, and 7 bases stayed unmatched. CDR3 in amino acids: CASSPQGQGTYQPQHF. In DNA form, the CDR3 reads TGTGCCAGCTCACCACAAGGACAGGGTACGTATCAGCCCCAGCATTTT.

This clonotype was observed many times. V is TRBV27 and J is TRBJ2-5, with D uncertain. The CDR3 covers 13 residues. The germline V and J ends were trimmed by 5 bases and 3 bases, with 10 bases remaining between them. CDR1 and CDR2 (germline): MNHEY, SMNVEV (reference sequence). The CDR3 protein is CASSPSTEETQYF. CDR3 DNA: TGTGCCAGCAGTCCAAGCACCGAAGAGACCCAGTACTTC.

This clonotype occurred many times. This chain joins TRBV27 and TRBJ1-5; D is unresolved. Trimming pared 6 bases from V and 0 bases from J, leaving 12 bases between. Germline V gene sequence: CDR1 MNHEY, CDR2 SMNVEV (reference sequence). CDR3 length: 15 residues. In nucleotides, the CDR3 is TGTGCCAGCAGACGGGGAGGAGTTAGCAATCAGCCCCAGCATTTT. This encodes CASRRGGVSNQPQHF.

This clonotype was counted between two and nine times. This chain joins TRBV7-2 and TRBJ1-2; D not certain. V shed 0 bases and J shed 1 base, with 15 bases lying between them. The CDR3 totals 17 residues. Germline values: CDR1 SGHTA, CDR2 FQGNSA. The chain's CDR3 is CASSLAVTPTFNYGYTF. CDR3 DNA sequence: TGTGCCAGCAGCTTAGCCGTAACGCCGACTTTTAACTATGGCTACACCTTC.

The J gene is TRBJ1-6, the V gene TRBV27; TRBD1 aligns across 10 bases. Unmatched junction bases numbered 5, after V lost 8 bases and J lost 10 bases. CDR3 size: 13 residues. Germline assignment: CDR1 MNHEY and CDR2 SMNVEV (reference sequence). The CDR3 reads CASRGTGESPLHF. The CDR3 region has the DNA TGTGCCAGCCGAGGGACAGGGGAATCACCCCTCCACTTT.

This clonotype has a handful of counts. CDR3 DNA: TGTGCCAGCAGCTCTGGGGACAGGGGCCAGACCCAGTACTTC. Its translation is CASSSGDRGQTQYF. V usage is TRBV11-2 and J usage is TRBJ2-5; 10 positions agree with TRBD1. Germline-derived CDR1 and CDR2 are SGHAT and FQNNGV. The CDR3 sequence is 14 residues long. V shed 4 bases and J 6 bases; nucleotides not matched to a gene: 5.

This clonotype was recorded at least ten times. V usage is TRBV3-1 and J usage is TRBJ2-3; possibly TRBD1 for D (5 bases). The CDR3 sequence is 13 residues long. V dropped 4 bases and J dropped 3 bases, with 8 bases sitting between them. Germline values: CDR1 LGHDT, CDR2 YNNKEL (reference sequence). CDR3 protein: CASSPQGTDTQYF. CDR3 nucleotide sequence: TGTGCCAGCAGCCCCCAGGGAACAGATACGCAGTATTTT.